The clone carrying this T cell receptor beta chain is a singleton in its sample. The sample originates from a study of blood T cell repertoires in COVID-19. In the authors' workflow: Nucleated cell counts were estimated from reference gene primer amplification. Using immunoSEQ multiplex PCR, the repertoire was profiled, and TCRdb retains in-frame clones only, with some absent. V, J and clone size are those of that table, while D and trimming were read from the DNA. The sample shows around 60,000 clones, over 70% of them seen only once. Germline lookup yields CDR1 SGHRS and CDR2 YFSETQ. The CDR3 loop spans 15 amino acids. V was pared by 0 bases and J by 1 base, with 1 base of the junction left unmatched.

The chain employs TRBV5-1 and TRBJ2-5; 9 bases are shared with TRBD2. Sequenced: peripheral blood. The receptor was derived from a human donor in a cohort sampled during active COVID-19. The CDR3 region is CASSLVAGVQETQYF. Here the CDR3 DNA reads TGCGCCAGCAGCTTGGTAGCGGGGGTCCAAGAGACCCAGTACTTC.